This TCR beta chain was retrieved from a study of blood T cell repertoires in COVID-19. Trimming removed 5 bases at V and 7 bases at J, with 9 bases between. CDR1 and CDR2 (germline): SGHTA, FQGNSA. There are 12 residues in the CDR3. Only in-frame clones appear in the TCRdb table, and some are missing; sequencing was by immunoSEQ multiplex PCR. The sample yields over 600,000 clones, 85% to 90% seen once. Sequencing used peripheral blood. The source of this sequence is a woman younger than 30 with acute or convalescent COVID-19. The gene calls are TRBV7-2 and TRBJ2-1; no clear D. CDR3 DNA: TGTGCCAGCAGCAAATACAATAATGAGCAGTTCTTC. It specifies CASSKYNNEQFF.